Shown below are 19 T cell receptor beta chains from a single sample sequenced in a study of CD8 T cells in ankylosing spondylitis. TCRdb fed the 5' RACE reads into MiXCR, producing one record per CDR3 protein. The sample has fewer than 250,000 distinct CDR3 sequences, about 10% seen once. The sequencing input was blood, either unsorted or a sorted T cell fraction (not recorded which). These TCRs come from a male donor with ankylosing spondylitis or in good health (not recorded which).

The table lists this clonotype with many counts. The gene calls are TRBV20-1 and TRBJ2-7, with a weak D call TRBD2 (5 bases). Deletions cut 3 bases from V and 6 bases from J, with 9 bases between. The CDR3 covers 11 residues. The germline CDR1 and CDR2 sequences are DFQATT and SNEGSKA (reference sequence). As DNA, the CDR3 is TGCAGTGCTAGTCCACGGGGCGAGCAGTACTTC. Translation: CSASPRGEQYF.

This clonotype was counted at least ten times. The gene calls are TRBV20-1 and TRBJ2-1, with 8 bases fitting TRBD2. CDR1 DFQATT and CDR2 SNEGSKA come from the germline V gene (reference sequence). The CDR3 totals 14 residues. Trimming removed 3 bases from V and 8 bases from J; junction bases left unmatched: 9. CDR3 DNA sequence: TGCAGTGCTAGGGATCGGGGGGGCACCTATGAGCAGTTCTTC. It codes for CSARDRGGTYEQFF.

This clonotype was counted a few times. The chain uses TRBV5-5 and TRBJ2-1, with TRBD2 identical over 10 bases. The J segment lost 9 bases and the V segment lost 4 bases, leaving 7 bases of the junction unmatched. Germline assignment: CDR1 SGHKS and CDR2 YYEKEE (reference sequence). The CDR3 totals 14 residues. This CDR3 reads CASSGAGTSAEQFF. The CDR3 nucleotides are TGTGCCAGCAGCGGAGCCGGGACTAGCGCTGAGCAGTTCTTC.

The DNA of the CDR3 is TGCAGCGTTCTACGGGACTCCCGGGGGAATGAGCAGTTCTTC. It translates to CSVLRDSRGNEQFF. This chain links TRBV29-1 with TRBJ2-1; TRBD2 is a possible D gene (6 bases). The CDR3 consists of 14 residues. The germline V gene has CDR1 SQVTM and CDR2 ANQGSEA. The V and J ends lost 5 bases and 7 bases respectively, with 18 bases between them.

In this sample, this clonotype turned up many times. The chain recombines TRBV7-2 with TRBJ2-1; D is unresolved. This CDR3 has 13 residues. Germline V CDR1 and CDR2: SGHTA, FQGNSA. Between the trimmed V and J ends, which lost 1 base and 4 bases, there was a span of 5 bases. CDR3 coding DNA: TGTGCCAGCAGCTTAGATGTGTACAATGAGCAGTTCTTC. Translating gives CASSLDVYNEQFF.

The sample holds many counts of this clonotype. V usage is TRBV29-1 and J usage is TRBJ2-5; D possibly corresponds to TRBD2 (6 bases). V dropped 7 bases and J dropped 4 bases, with 19 bases sitting between them. The length of the CDR3 is 14 residues. Germline V gene sequence: CDR1 SQVTM, CDR2 ANQGSEA. The CDR3 sequence: CSAGSGGSAETQYF. DNA of the CDR3: TGCAGCGCCGGATCCGGAGGGTCAGCAGAGACCCAGTACTTC.

The CDR3 DNA follows: TGTGCCAGCAGCTTAGCGGTTGGGACAGGGTCTGGAAACACCATATATTTT. Translation gives CASSLAVGTGSGNTIYF. The chain joins TRBV7-9 to TRBJ1-3; TRBD1 matches at 9 bases. Per the germline V gene, CDR1 is SEHNR and CDR2 is FQNEAQ (reference sequence). V dropped 0 bases and J dropped 1; count of bases not matched to a gene: 4. CDR3 length: 17 amino acids.

This clonotype appeared many times. The CDR3 DNA follows: TGTGCCACCGGGGGACAGGGGAACACCGGGGAGCTGTTTTTT. Protein: CATGGQGNTGELFF. This chain joins TRBV24-1 and TRBJ2-2; 9 bases agree with TRBD1. J lost 1 base, V lost 9 bases, and 2 bases had no gene match. CDR3 length: 14 amino acids. Germline values: CDR1 KGHDR, CDR2 SFDVKD.

The rearrangement uses TRBV27 and TRBJ2-2; either TRBD1 or TRBD2 may supply D (5 bases each). CDR3 length equals 15 residues. Trimming stripped 7 bases from V and 3 bases from J, with 15 bases between. The germline V gene has CDR1 MNHEY and CDR2 SMNVEV (reference sequence). The CDR3 loop reads CASTAGTTYTGELFF. CDR3 DNA: TGTGCCAGCACGGCCGGGACCACTTACACCGGGGAGCTGTTTTTT.

This clonotype appeared many times. This rearrangement joins TRBV6-1 to TRBJ1-5, with unresolved D. V dropped 6 bases and J dropped 8 bases, with 17 bases sitting between them. Germline V gene data show CDR1 as MNHNS and CDR2 as SASEGT. The CDR3 consists of 14 residues. CDR3 sequence (DNA): TGTGCCAGCAGCGCCTTGGACGAAACTGAGCCCCAGCATTTT. It encodes CASSALDETEPQHF.

Many counts were recorded for this clonotype. This rearrangement joins TRBV29-1 to TRBJ1-5; D may be TRBD1 (5 bases). The CDR3 length is 13 residues. Trimming shortened V by 5 bases and J by 4 bases, and 12 bases separated the two germline ends. Germline CDR1 reads SQVTM; CDR2 reads ANQGSEA. The CDR3 DNA reads TGCAGCGTTCGGCAGGGAGTAAATCAGCCCCAGCATTTT. The encoded protein is CSVRQGVNQPQHF.

This clonotype was observed at least ten times. This chain uses TRBV9 with TRBJ2-3, with 10 nucleotides matching TRBD2. From germline, CDR1 is SGDLS and CDR2 YYNGEE. The trim removed 6 bases at V and 4 bases at J, leaving 20 bases unmatched. The CDR3 totals 19 residues. The CDR3 DNA is TGTGCCAGCAACGAAAGGGGGGGGCTTAGCGGGAGGCCCGCAGATACGCAGTATTTT. Amino acids: CASNERGGLSGRPADTQYF. Supplemented by reference TRBV9 and TRBJ2-3, the full variable domain reads DSGVTQTPKHLITATGQRVTLRCSPRSGDLSVYWYQQSLDQGLQFLIQYYNGEERAKGNILERFSAQQFPDLHSELNLSSLELGDSALYFCASNERGGLSGRPADTQYFGPGTRLTVL.

This clonotype was picked up many times. This chain joins TRBV20-1 and TRBJ2-7; 7 bases align to TRBD2. The CDR3 contains 15 residues. From germline, CDR1 is DFQATT and CDR2 SNEGSKA (reference sequence). V shed 2 bases, J shed 3 bases, and the junction held 10 bases outside the gene matches. As DNA, the CDR3 is TGCAGTGCTAGACTCGGGGGGTACCTTGTCTACGAGCAGTACTTC. Translation gives CSARLGGYLVYEQYF.

This clonotype was detected ten times or more. The V gene is TRBV12-3 or TRBV12-4, the J gene TRBJ2-7; the match to TRBD2 covers 8 bases. The length of the CDR3 is 18 residues. With V trimmed by 1 base and J by 7 bases, 18 bases remained unmatched. In DNA, the CDR3 is TGTGCCAGCAGTTTAGTCCCAGCGGGAGTACCCCCCGTCGGGGAGCAGTACTTC. This encodes CASSLVPAGVPPVGEQYF.

This clonotype was observed a handful of times. This rearrangement joins TRBV4-1 to TRBJ2-1, with D hard to call. The V gene's germline CDR1 is MGHRA and CDR2 YSYEKL. V lost 7 bases and J 0 bases, leaving 10 bases between the germline ends. The CDR3 runs to 14 residues. The CDR3 DNA follows: TGCGCCAGCACCCGAGGTAGCTCCTACAATGAGCAGTTCTTC. Translated, it gives CASTRGSSYNEQFF.

This clonotype was counted at least ten times. The chain has TRBV20-1 and TRBJ1-1, with 11 bases fitting TRBD1. J gave up 5 bases and V 1 base, and 3 bases lay outside the gene matches. The CDR3 has 14 amino acids. Looked up from germline, CDR1 is DFQATT and CDR2 is SNEGSKA (reference sequence). The DNA for the CDR3 is TGCAGTGCTAGAGCGGGACAGGGGGGAACTGAAGCTTTCTTT. It encodes CSARAGQGGTEAFF.

This clonotype was observed at least ten times. The chain has TRBV2 and TRBJ1-1; 7 bases match TRBD1. The CDR3 covers 16 residues. Germline CDR1 SNHLY, CDR2 FYNNEI. V was pared by 7 bases and J by 2 bases, with 13 bases of the junction left unmatched. CDR3 DNA sequence: TGTGCCAGCATCGTGTGGGACAGCAATTCCAACACTGAAGCTTTCTTT. Encoded protein: CASIVWDSNSNTEAFF.

Many counts were recorded for this clonotype. The chain is built from TRBV29-1 and TRBJ2-1, with TRBD2 identical over 10 bases. The CDR3 consists of 13 residues. Germline CDR1 reads SQVTM; CDR2 reads ANQGSEA. V lost 5 bases, J lost 9 bases, and 7 bases stayed unmatched. The DNA of the CDR3 is TGCAGCGTTATAGCGGGGGGCCATGGTGAGCAGTTCTTC. Translated: CSVIAGGHGEQFF.

This clonotype has a count of ten or more. The rearrangement uses TRBV30 and TRBJ2-7, with a possible D match to TRBD2 (6 bases). CDR1 and CDR2 from the germline V gene are GTSNPN and SVGIG (reference sequence). The germline V and J ends were trimmed by 3 bases and 3 bases, with 15 bases remaining between them. The CDR3 spans 14 residues. The CDR3 DNA reads TGTGCCTGGAGGCCAACAGGAGGGGTCTACGAGCAGTACTTC. Amino acid sequence: CAWRPTGGVYEQYF.